The 9 T cell receptor beta chains listed next were all sequenced from one sample in a study of OX40 agonist ivuxolimab in advanced cancers. The repertoire was sequenced with immunoSEQ multiplex PCR; TCRdb's copy has only in-frame clones and lacks some. The sample lists fewer than 25,000 clones; just under 75% were seen once. The sequences come from CD4+ or CD8+ T cells sorted from blood, collected in a trial of the OX40 agonist ivuxolimab. These receptors were taken from an adult with an advanced solid tumor such as melanoma, head and neck, liver or kidney cancer.

CDR3 amino acids: CASNGGRLNTEAFF. The CDR3, as DNA: TGTGCCAGCAATGGGGGACGTTTGAACACTGAAGCTTTCTTT. The chain joins TRBV2 to TRBJ1-1, with D maybe TRBD1 (5 bases). With 7 bases removed from V and 0 bases from J, the gap between germline ends came to 12 bases. Per germline, CDR1 SNHLY and CDR2 FYNNEI. This CDR3 has 14 amino acids.

The rearrangement joins TRBV29-1 to TRBJ2-4; maybe TRBD1 (6 bases). Per germline, CDR1 SQVTM and CDR2 ANQGSEA. This CDR3 spans 13 amino acids. V lost 7 bases and J lost 0, with 10 bases in between. The CDR3 region has the DNA TGCAGCGCTACAGGGAGAGCCAAAAACATTCAGTACTTC. Protein sequence: CSATGRAKNIQYF.

V is TRBV30 and J is TRBJ2-5, with D hard to call. Deletions cut 2 bases from V and 0 bases from J, with 7 bases between. Germline-derived CDR1 and CDR2 are GTSNPN and SVGIG (reference sequence). The CDR3 contains 13 residues. CDR3 DNA sequence: TGTGCCTGGAGTAAGTTCTACCAAGAGACCCAGTACTTC. It encodes CAWSKFYQETQYF.

This clone was counted a few times. V and J are TRBV5-6 and TRBJ2-6; no reliable D call. The CDR3 loop spans 15 amino acids. CDR1 SGHDT and CDR2 YYEEEE come from the germline V gene. The germline V and J ends were trimmed by 7 bases and 1 base, with 12 bases remaining between them. CDR3 nucleotide sequence: TGTGCCAGCGGGTGGTTAGTGTCTGGGGCCAACGTCCTGACTTTC. Its translation: CASGWLVSGANVLTF.

This clone was seen a single time. The chain carries TRBV28 and TRBJ2-7, with D uncertain. This CDR3 region has 15 residues. Trimming removed 5 bases at V and 0 bases at J, with 14 bases between. Germline V gene sequence: CDR1 MDHEN, CDR2 SYDVKM. As DNA, the CDR3 is TGTGCCAGCAGTCCGACAAGGGTCTTCTCCTACGAGCAGTACTTC. It yields the protein CASSPTRVFSYEQYF.

V usage is TRBV19 and J usage is TRBJ1-5; the D gene is possibly TRBD1 (5 bases). CDR3 length: 21 residues. Germline V gives CDR1 LNHDA, CDR2 SQIVND (reference sequence). V was trimmed by 4 bases and J by 7 bases, leaving 35 bases between them. This CDR3 reads CASSTIFPGKGEIDPAQPQHF. DNA for the CDR3: TGTGCCAGTAGTACGATTTTTCCGGGTAAAGGGGAAATAGATCCGGCCCAGCCCCAGCATTTT.

The chain carries TRBV5-5 and TRBJ2-3; D is perhaps TRBD2 (6 bases). The CDR3 consists of 15 residues. The V gene's germline CDR1 is SGHKS and CDR2 YYEKEE (reference sequence). Trimming removed 0 bases from V and 0 bases from J, with 8 bases in between. For the CDR3, the DNA is TGTGCCAGCAGCTTGGATGCGGGGAGCACAGATACGCAGTATTTT. This encodes CASSLDAGSTDTQYF.

The J gene is TRBJ1-4, the V gene TRBV4-3; D remains unclear. The CDR3 has 15 residues. CDR1 and CDR2 from the germline V gene are LGHNA and YSLEER. Trimming removed 4 bases at V and 4 bases at J, with 13 bases between. CDR3 residues: CASSPTPQVNEKLFF. CDR3 bases: TGCGCCAGCAGCCCGACCCCCCAGGTTAATGAAAAACTGTTTTTT.

This clone was picked up a small number of times. The J gene is TRBJ2-1, the V gene TRBV4-1, with D tentatively TRBD1 (5 bases). CDR1 and CDR2 from the germline V gene are MGHRA and YSYEKL. V was trimmed by 6 bases and J by 10 bases, leaving 16 bases between them. This CDR3 is 13 amino acids long. In DNA, the CDR3 is TGCGCCAGCAGTCACGGAACAGGATACGAGCAGTTCTTC. Translating it yields CASSHGTGYEQFF.